This TCR beta chain was recorded in a study of beta chain features in type 1 diabetes. Study in general: Patient and healthy donor groups were alike in age, gender and cell yields. All samples yielded around 98,000,000 examined sorted cells.

Expressed TCRB transcripts were sequenced after all isolated RNA was converted to cDNA. Sequencing used immunoSEQ multiplex PCR; TCRdb keeps in-frame clones, though not all of them. The data show 40,000 to 45,000 clones, approximately 50% seen once. V was cut by 7 bases and J by 2 bases, with 11 bases left in between. The CDR3 runs to 14 residues. Germline lookup yields CDR1 MNHNS and CDR2 SASEGT. Findings and caveats of the study: People with Type 1 diabetes carried modestly yet significantly shorter TCRB CDR3s in all four CD4+ subsets.

With respect to this clone: Its antigen is undetermined.

V gene TRBV6-1 combines with J gene TRBJ2-2, with D possibly TRBD1 on 6 matching bases. The TCR sequence derives from a young woman in good health. Sequencing input: central memory CD4+ T cells from blood. The CDR3 bases are TGTGCCAGCAAGGGACACCCCAACACCGGGGAGCTGTTTTTT. This sequence encodes CASKGHPNTGELFF.